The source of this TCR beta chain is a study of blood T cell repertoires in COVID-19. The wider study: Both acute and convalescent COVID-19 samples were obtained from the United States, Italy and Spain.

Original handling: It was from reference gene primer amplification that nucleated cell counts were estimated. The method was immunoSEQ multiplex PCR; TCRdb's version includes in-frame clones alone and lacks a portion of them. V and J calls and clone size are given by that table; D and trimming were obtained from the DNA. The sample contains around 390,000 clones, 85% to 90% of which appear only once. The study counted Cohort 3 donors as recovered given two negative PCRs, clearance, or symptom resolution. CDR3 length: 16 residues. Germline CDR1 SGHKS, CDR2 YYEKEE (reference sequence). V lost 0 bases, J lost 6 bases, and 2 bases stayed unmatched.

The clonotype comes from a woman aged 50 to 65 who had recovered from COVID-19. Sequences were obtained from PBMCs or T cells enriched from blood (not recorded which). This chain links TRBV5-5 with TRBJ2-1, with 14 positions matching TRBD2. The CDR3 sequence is CASSLGLAGGFNEQFF. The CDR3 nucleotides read TGTGCCAGCAGCTTGGGACTAGCGGGGGGGTTCAATGAGCAGTTCTTC.